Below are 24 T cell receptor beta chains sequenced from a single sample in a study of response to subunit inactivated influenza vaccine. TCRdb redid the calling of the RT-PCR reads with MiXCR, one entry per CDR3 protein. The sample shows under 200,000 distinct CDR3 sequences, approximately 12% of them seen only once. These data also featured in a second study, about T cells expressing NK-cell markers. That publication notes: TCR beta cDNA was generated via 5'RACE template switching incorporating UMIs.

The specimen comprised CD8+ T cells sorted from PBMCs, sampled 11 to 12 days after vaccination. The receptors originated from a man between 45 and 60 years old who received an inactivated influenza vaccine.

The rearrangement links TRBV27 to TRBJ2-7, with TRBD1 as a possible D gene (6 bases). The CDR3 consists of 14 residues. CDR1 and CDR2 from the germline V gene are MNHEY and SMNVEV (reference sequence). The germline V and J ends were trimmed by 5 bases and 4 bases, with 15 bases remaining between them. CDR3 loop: CASSPLLGAYEQYF. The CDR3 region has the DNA TGTGCCAGCAGTCCGCTTTTGGGGGCTTACGAGCAGTACTTC.

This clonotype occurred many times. CDR3: CSVEGLAQHQETQYF. The DNA for the CDR3 is TGCAGCGTTGAAGGACTAGCGCAACACCAAGAGACCCAGTACTTC. This chain joins TRBV29-1 and TRBJ2-5, with 8 bases matching TRBD2. Looked up from germline, CDR1 is SQVTM and CDR2 is ANQGSEA. Trimming at V came to 1 base and at J to 0 bases, leaving 4 bases not matched to a gene. This CDR3 contains 15 residues.

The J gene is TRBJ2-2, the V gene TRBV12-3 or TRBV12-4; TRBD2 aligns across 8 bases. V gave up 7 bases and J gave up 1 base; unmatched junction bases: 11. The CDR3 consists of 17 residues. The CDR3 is CASTPGGGGRNTGELFF. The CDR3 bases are TGTGCCAGCACCCCAGGAGGCGGGGGGAGGAACACCGGGGAGCTGTTTTTT.

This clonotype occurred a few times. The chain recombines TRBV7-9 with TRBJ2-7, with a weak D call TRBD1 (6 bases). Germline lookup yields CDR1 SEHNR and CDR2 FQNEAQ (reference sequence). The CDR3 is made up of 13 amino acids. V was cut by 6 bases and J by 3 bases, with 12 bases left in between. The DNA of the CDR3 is TGTGCCAGCAGTTCTTGGGACAACTACGAGCAGTACTTC. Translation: CASSSWDNYEQYF.

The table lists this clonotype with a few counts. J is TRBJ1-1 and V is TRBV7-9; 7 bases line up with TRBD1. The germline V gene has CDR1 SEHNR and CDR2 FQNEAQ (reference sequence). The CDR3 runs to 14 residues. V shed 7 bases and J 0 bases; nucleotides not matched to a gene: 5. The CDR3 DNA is TGTGCCAGCAACCCGACAGGGATGAACACTGAAGCTTTCTTT. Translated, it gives CASNPTGMNTEAFF.

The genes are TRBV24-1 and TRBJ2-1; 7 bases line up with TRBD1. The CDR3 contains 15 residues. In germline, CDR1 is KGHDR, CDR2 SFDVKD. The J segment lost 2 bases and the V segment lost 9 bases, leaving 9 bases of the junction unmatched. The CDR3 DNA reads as TGTGCCACCGAAGTAAAGGGGGCTGCCTACAATGAGCAGTTCTTC. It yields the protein CATEVKGAAYNEQFF.

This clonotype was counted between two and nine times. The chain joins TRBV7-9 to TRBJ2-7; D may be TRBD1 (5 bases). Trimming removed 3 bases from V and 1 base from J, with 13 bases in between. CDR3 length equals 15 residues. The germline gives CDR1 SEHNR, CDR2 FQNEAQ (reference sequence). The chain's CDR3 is CASSFQGLQSYEQYF. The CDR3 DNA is TGTGCCAGCAGCTTCCAGGGCCTACAATCCTACGAGCAGTACTTC.

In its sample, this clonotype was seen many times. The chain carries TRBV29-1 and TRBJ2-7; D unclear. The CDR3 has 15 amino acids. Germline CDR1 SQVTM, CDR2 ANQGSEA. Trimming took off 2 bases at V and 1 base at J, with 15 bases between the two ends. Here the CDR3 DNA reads TGCAGCGTTGAATACGGAGAACATCCATCCTACGAGCAGTACTTC. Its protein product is CSVEYGEHPSYEQYF.

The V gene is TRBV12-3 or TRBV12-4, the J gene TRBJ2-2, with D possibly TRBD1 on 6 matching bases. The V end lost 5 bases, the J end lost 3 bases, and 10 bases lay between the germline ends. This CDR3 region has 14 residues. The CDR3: CASSQDRYTGELFF. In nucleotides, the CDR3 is TGTGCCAGCAGTCAGGACAGATACACCGGGGAGCTGTTTTTT.

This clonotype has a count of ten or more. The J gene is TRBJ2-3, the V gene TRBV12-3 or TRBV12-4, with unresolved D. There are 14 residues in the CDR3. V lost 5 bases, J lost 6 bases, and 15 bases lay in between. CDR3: CASSPGLIGDTQYF. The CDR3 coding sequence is TGTGCCAGCAGTCCTGGATTAATCGGGGATACGCAGTATTTT.

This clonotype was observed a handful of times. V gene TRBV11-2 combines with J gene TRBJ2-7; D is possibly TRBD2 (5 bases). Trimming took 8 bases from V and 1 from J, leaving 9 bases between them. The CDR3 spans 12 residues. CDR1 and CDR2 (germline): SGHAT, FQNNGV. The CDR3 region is CASEGTSYEQYF. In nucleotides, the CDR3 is TGTGCCAGCGAGGGCACTTCCTACGAGCAGTACTTC.

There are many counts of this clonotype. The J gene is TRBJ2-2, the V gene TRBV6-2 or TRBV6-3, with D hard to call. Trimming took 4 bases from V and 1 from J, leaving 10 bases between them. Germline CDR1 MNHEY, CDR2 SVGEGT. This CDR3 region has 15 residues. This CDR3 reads CASSSAPLNTGELFF. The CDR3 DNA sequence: TGTGCCAGCAGTTCGGCCCCCCTGAACACCGGGGAGCTGTTTTTT.

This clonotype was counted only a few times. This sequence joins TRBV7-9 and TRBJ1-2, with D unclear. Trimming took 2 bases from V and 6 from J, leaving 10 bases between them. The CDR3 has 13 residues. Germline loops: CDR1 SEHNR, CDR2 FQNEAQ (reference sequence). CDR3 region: CASSLNSRNGYTF. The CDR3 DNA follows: TGTGCCAGCAGCTTAAACTCCAGAAATGGCTACACCTTC.

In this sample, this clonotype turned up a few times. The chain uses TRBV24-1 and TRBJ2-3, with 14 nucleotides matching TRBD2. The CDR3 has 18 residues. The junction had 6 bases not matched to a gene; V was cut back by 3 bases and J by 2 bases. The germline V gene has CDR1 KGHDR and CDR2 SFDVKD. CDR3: CATSDHGLAGGITDTQYF. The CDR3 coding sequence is TGTGCCACCAGTGATCATGGACTAGCGGGAGGCATCACAGATACGCAGTATTTT.

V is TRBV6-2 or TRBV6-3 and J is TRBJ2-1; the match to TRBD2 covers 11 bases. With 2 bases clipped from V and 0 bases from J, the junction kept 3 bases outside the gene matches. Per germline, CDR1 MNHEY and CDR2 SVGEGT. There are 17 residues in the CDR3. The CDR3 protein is CASSYPGLAASYNEQFF. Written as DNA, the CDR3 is TGTGCCAGCAGTTACCCGGGACTAGCGGCCTCCTACAATGAGCAGTTCTTC.

The CDR3 DNA reads TGTGCCAGCAGTTTATCCCCAGGCCAAGAGACCCAGTACTTC. Amino acid sequence: CASSLSPGQETQYF. The chain carries TRBV28 and TRBJ2-5; D not resolved. V gave up 1 base and J gave up 1 base, with 7 bases separating them. Per germline, CDR1 MDHEN and CDR2 SYDVKM. The CDR3 runs to 14 residues.

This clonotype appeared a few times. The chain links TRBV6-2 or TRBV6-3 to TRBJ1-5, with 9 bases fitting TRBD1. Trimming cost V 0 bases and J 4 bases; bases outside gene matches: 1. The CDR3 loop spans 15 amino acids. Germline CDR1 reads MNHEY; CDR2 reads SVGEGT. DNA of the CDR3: TGTGCCAGCAGTTACTCCGGACAGGGGAATCAGCCCCAGCATTTT. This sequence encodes CASSYSGQGNQPQHF.

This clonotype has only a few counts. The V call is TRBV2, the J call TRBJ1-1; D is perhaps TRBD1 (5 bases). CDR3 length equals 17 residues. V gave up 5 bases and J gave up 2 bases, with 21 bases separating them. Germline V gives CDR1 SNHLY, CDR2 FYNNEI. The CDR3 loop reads CASSRIGGIIGNTEAFF. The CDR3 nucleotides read TGTGCCAGCAGTCGCATCGGGGGGATAATAGGTAACACTGAAGCTTTCTTT.

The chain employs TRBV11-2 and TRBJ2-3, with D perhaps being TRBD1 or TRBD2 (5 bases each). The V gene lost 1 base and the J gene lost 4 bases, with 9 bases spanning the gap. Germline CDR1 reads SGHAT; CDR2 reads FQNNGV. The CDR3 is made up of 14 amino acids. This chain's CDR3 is CASSLVGVADTQYF. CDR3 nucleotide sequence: TGTGCCAGCAGCTTAGTGGGGGTTGCAGATACGCAGTATTTT.

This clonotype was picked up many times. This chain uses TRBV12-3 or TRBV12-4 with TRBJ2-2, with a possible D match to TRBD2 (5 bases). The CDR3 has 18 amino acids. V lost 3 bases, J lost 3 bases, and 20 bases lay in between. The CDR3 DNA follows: TGTGCCAGCAGTTTGTTGGGCGACCCCCCGGAGGACACCGGGGAGCTGTTTTTT. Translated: CASSLLGDPPEDTGELFF.

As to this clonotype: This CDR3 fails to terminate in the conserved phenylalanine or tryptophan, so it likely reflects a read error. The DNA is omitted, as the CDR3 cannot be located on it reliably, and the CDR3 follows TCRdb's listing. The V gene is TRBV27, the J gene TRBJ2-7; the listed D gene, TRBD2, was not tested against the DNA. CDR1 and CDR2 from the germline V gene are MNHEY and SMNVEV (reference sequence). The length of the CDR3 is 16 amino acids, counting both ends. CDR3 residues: CASSLSRPGLAGILSI.

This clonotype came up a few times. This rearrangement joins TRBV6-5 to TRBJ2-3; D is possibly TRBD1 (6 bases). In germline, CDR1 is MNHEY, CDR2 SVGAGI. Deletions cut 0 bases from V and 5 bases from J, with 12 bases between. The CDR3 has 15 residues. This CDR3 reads CASSYSPRGGDTQYF. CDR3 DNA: TGTGCCAGCAGTTACTCGCCCCGAGGGGGAGATACGCAGTATTTT.

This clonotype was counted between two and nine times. CDR3 protein: CASSEALRLDNNDNEQFF. The CDR3 bases are TGTGCCAGCAGTGAAGCGCTCCGACTGGACAACAATGACAATGAGCAGTTCTTC. This chain uses TRBV6-1 with TRBJ2-1; tentatively, D is TRBD1 (5 bases). Germline V gene data show CDR1 as MNHNS and CDR2 as SASEGT. V lost 0 bases and J 5 bases, leaving 20 bases between the germline ends. CDR3 size: 18 residues.

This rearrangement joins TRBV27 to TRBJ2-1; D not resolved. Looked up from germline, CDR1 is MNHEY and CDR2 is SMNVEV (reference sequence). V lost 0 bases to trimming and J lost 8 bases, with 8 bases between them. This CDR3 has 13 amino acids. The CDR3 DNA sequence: TGTGCCAGCAGTTTATCCATCCTTGATGAGCAGTTCTTC. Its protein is CASSLSILDEQFF.